What follows are 17 T cell receptor beta chains derived from one specimen sequenced in a study of T-cell reconstitution after alpha-beta-depleted transplantation in children. Preparation of the TCRbeta library involved a method that used unique molecular identifiers. TCRdb re-derived calls from the PCR reads in MiXCR, one entry per CDR3 protein. In the table there are 350,000 to 400,000 distinct CDR3 sequences, 13% of which are singletons. Material: PBMCs, obtained from the stem cell graft. Receptors were obtained from a human donor who donated a stem cell graft to a child with Fanconi anemia.

This clonotype was found many times. The chain has TRBV7-2 and TRBJ1-6; the D gene is possibly TRBD1 (6 bases). This CDR3 has 16 residues. Trimming removed 2 bases from V and 9 bases from J, with 17 bases in between. Germline CDR1 reads SGHTA; CDR2 reads FQGNSA. CDR3 protein: CASSLWSGGEVSPLHF. DNA of the CDR3: TGTGCCAGCAGCTTATGGTCGGGGGGCGAGGTTTCACCCCTCCACTTT. Variable domain in full (rest from reference TRBV7-2 and TRBJ1-6): GAGVSQSPSNKVTEKGKDVELRCDPISGHTALYWYRQSLGQGLEFLIYFQGNSAPDKSGLPSDRFSAERTGGSVSTLTIQRTQQEDSAVYLCASSLWSGGEVSPLHFGNGTRLTVT.

The sample holds a few counts of this clonotype. The chain carries TRBV15 and TRBJ2-4; possibly TRBD1 for D (5 bases). From germline, CDR1 is LNHNV and CDR2 YYDKDF (reference sequence). The germline V and J ends were trimmed by 1 base and 7 bases, with 14 bases remaining between them. The length of the CDR3 is 15 residues. The CDR3 DNA is TGTGCCACCAGCAGAGTCCAGGGTTGGGGCAACATTCAGTACTTC. Its translation: CATSRVQGWGNIQYF.

This clonotype was seen many times. At one end the junction does not follow the germline gene, possibly because of a read error. The V call is TRBV18, the J call TRBJ2-5, with D hard to call. The CDR3 totals 13 residues. Germline CDR1 reads KGHSH; CDR2 reads LQKENI. The CDR3 spells CASSPHPQETQYF. CDR3 nucleotide sequence: TGTGCCAGCTCCCCACATCCCCAAGAGACCCAGTACTTC.

This clonotype was recorded many times. The V gene is TRBV5-1, the J gene TRBJ1-1; a weak D match, TRBD1 (6 bases). Germline-derived CDR1 and CDR2 are SGHRS and YFSETQ. V was cut by 0 bases and J by 11 bases, with 17 bases left in between. CDR3 length: 14 amino acids. CDR3 DNA: TGCGCCAGCAGCTTGGAAACAGGGCCCATGGAGGCTTTCTTT. It specifies CASSLETGPMEAFF.

This chain connects TRBV5-1 to TRBJ1-1, with D unclear. Germline V lookup: CDR1 SGHRS, CDR2 YFSETQ. CDR3 length equals 14 residues. The V gene lost 2 bases and the J gene lost 5 bases, with 13 bases spanning the gap. CDR3 amino acids: CASSFVGTGTEAFF. The CDR3, as DNA: TGCGCCAGCAGCTTTGTCGGAACGGGGACTGAAGCTTTCTTT.

Ten or more counts support this clonotype. The V and J genes are TRBV4-2 and TRBJ2-1; D unclear. The CDR3 is 16 amino acids. CDR1 LGHNA and CDR2 YNFKEQ come from the germline V gene. V lost 0 bases and J lost 0, with 9 bases in between. The CDR3 nucleotides are TGTGCCAGCAGCCAAGAGGGTCAGAGCTCCTACAATGAGCAGTTCTTC. Translation: CASSQEGQSSYNEQFF.

This clonotype was observed once. This sequence may be a read error, since a much larger clone differs from it by one base. This CDR3 is missing its conserved last phenylalanine or tryptophan, likely due to a read error. The rearrangement joins TRBV6-6 to TRBJ1-1; unclear D gene. V lost 8 bases to trimming and J lost 4 bases, with 11 bases between them. This CDR3 contains 12 residues. Germline CDR1 is MNHNY and CDR2 is SVGAGI (reference sequence). Here the CDR3 reads CASLEVGTEAFY. The DNA of the CDR3 is TGTGCCAGCCTTGAGGTCGGCACTGAAGCTTTCTAT.

The chain uses TRBV5-1 and TRBJ2-3; D ambiguous. Trimming pared 3 bases from V and 4 bases from J, leaving 9 bases between. The CDR3 totals 13 residues. Per the germline V gene, CDR1 is SGHRS and CDR2 is YFSETQ. The CDR3, as DNA: TGCGCCAGCAGCTGGAACAGAGCAGATACGCAGTATTTT. Translated, it gives CASSWNRADTQYF.

In this sample, this clonotype turned up a few times. The rearrangement joins TRBV6-5 to TRBJ1-3; D remains unclear. Germline CDR1 MNHEY, CDR2 SVGAGI. CDR3 length: 16 residues. Deletions cut 0 bases from V and 0 bases from J, with 9 bases between. The CDR3 DNA reads TGTGCCAGCAGTTACTCGAGGGCCTCCTCTGGAAACACCATATATTTT. As protein: CASSYSRASSGNTIYF.

This clonotype has a count of ten or more. The chain has TRBV7-9 and TRBJ2-3, with TRBD2 identical over 9 bases. From germline, CDR1 is SEHNR and CDR2 FQNEAQ (reference sequence). This CDR3 is built from 15 residues. The V and J ends lost 7 bases and 2 bases, in that order; junction bases with no gene match: 7. The DNA of the CDR3 is TGTGCCAGCACGCGGGAGGGCGTGAACACAGATACGCAGTATTTT. Translated, it gives CASTREGVNTDTQYF.

This clonotype has more than one count but fewer than ten. The chain is built from TRBV11-2 and TRBJ2-7; D perhaps matches TRBD2 (6 bases). V was cut by 4 bases and J by 3 bases, with 10 bases left in between. The germline V gene has CDR1 SGHAT and CDR2 FQNNGV. The CDR3 loop spans 13 amino acids. The CDR3 DNA reads TGTGCCAGCAGCTACGGCGGGGTCTACGAGCAGTACGTC. The encoded protein is CASSYGGVYEQYV.

This clonotype showed up many times. The gene calls are TRBV5-1 and TRBJ2-3; 10 bases are a match to TRBD1. The CDR3 is 14 amino acids. The V and J ends lost 4 bases and 8 bases, in that order; junction bases with no gene match: 7. Germline CDR1 and CDR2: SGHRS and YFSETQ. The CDR3, as DNA: TGCGCCAGCAGCCTGGACAGGGGGGGAGGTACGCAGTATTTT. Encoded protein: CASSLDRGGGTQYF.

This clonotype was picked up a small number of times. The V gene is TRBV29-1, the J gene TRBJ1-4; D unresolved. This CDR3 spans 12 amino acids. The ends were cut back, 5 bases at V and 5 bases at J, with 9 bases in the middle. Looked up from germline, CDR1 is SQVTM and CDR2 is ANQGSEA. The CDR3 DNA follows: TGCAGCGTTCGGAATGAAAATGAAAAACTGTTTTTT. It codes for CSVRNENEKLFF. Variable domain in full (rest from reference TRBV29-1 and TRBJ1-4): SAVISQKPSRDICQRGTSLTIQCQVDSQVTMMFWYRQQPGQSLTLIATANQGSEATYESGFVIDKFPISRPNLTFSTLTVSNMSPEDSSIYLCSVRNENEKLFFGSGTQLSVL.

There are many counts of this clonotype. This chain connects TRBV10-3 to TRBJ2-3, with TRBD2 matching over 8 bases. The CDR3 consists of 13 residues. CDR1 is ENHRY and CDR2 is SYGVKD in the germline V gene. V dropped 7 bases and J dropped 5; count of bases not matched to a gene: 5. As DNA, the CDR3 is TGTGCCATCAAGGCAAGCGGGGGAGATACGCAGTATTTT. Residues: CAIKASGGDTQYF.

This clonotype was observed at least ten times. The chain recombines TRBV3-1 with TRBJ1-1; D unclear. CDR3 length equals 13 residues. The germline V gene encodes CDR1 LGHDT and CDR2 YNNKEL (reference sequence). V gave up 1 base and J gave up 6 bases, with 9 bases separating them. The CDR3 sequence is CASSQVLEAEAFF. The CDR3 nucleotides are TGTGCCAGCAGCCAAGTATTGGAAGCTGAAGCTTTCTTT.

This clonotype was found many times. The CDR3 nucleotides are TGCGCCAGCAGCTCCACCCGACAGGGGAACGAGCAGTACTTC. Protein sequence: CASSSTRQGNEQYF. The gene calls are TRBV5-1 and TRBJ2-7, with TRBD1 matching over 8 bases. The germline gives CDR1 SGHRS, CDR2 YFSETQ. V lost 3 bases to trimming and J lost 5 bases; unmatched junction nucleotides: 7. The CDR3 runs 14 residues. Looking up the rest from reference TRBV5-1 and TRBJ2-7 gives the full variable domain: KAGVTQTPRYLIKTRGQQVTLSCSPISGHRSVSWYQQTPGQGLQFLFEYFSETQRNKGNFPGRFSGRQFSNSRSEMNVSTLELGDSALYLCASSSTRQGNEQYFGPGTRLTVT.

This clonotype was counted a few times. CDR3 in DNA: TGCAGTGCCATAGCGGGGGCCCTGGGGGCCACAGATACGCAGTATTTT. It translates to CSAIAGALGATDTQYF. V is TRBV20-1 and J is TRBJ2-3; 9 nucleotides line up with TRBD2. CDR3 size: 16 residues. Germline CDR1 reads DFQATT; CDR2 reads SNEGSKA (reference sequence). Germline trimming cut 6 bases from V and 2 bases from J; bases unmatched to any gene: 12.